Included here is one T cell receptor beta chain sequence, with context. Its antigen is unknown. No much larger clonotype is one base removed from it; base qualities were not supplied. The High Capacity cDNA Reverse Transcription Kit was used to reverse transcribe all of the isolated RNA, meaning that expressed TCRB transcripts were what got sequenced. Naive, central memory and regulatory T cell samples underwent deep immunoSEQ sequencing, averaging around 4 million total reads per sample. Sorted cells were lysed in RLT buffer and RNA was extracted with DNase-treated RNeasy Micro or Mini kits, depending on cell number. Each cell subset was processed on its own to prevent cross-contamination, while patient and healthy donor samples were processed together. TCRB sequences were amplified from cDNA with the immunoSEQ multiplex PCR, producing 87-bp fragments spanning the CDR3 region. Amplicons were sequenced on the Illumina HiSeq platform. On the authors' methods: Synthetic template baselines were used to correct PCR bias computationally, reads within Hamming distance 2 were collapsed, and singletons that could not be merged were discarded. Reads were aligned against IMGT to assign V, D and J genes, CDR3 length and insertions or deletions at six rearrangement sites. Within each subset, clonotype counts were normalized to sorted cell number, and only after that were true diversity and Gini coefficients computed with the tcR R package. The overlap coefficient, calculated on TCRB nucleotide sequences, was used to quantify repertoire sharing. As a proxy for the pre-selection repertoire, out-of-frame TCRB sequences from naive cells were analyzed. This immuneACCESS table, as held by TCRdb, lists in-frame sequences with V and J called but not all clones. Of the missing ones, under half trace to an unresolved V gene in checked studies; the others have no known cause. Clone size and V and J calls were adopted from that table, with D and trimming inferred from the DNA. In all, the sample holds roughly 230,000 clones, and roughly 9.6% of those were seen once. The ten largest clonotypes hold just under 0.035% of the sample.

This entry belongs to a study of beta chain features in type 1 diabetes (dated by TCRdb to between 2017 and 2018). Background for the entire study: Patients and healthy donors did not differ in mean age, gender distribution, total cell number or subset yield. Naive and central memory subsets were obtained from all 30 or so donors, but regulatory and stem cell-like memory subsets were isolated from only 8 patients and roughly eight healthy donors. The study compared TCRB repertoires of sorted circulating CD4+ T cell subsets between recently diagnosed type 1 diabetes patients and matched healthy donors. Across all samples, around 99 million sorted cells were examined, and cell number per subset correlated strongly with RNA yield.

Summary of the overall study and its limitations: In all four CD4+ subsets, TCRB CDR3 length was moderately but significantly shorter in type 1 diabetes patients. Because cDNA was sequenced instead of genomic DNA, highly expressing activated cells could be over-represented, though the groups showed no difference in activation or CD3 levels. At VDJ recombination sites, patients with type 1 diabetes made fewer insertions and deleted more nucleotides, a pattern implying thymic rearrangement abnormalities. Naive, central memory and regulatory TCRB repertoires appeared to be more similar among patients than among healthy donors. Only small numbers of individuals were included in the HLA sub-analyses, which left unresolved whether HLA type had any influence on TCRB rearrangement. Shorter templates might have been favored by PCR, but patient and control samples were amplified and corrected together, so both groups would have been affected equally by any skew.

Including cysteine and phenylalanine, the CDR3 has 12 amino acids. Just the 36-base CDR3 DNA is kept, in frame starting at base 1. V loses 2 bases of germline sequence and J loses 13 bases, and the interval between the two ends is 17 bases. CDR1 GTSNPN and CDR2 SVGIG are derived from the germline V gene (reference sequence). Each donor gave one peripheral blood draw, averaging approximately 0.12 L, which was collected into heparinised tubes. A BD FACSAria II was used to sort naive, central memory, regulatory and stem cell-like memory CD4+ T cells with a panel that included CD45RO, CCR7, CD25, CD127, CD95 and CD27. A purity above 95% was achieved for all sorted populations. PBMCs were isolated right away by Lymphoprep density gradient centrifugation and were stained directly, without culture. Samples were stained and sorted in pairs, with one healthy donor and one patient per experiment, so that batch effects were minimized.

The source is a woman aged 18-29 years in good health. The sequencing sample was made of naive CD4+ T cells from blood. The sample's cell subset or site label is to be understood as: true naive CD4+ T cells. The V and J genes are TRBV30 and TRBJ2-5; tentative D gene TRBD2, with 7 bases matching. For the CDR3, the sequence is CAWSSGGRGWYF. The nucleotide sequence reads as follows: TGTGCCTGGAGTTCCGGGGGGCGAGGGTGGTACTTC. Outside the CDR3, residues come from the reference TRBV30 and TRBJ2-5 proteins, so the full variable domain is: SQTIHQWPATLVQPVGSPLSLECTVEGTSNPNLYWYRQAAGRGLQLLFYSVGIGQISSEVPQNLSASRPQDRQFILSSKKLLLSDSGFYLCAWSSGGRGWYFGPGTRLLVL.